The 8 T cell receptor beta chains reported below all come from one sample, sequenced in a study of T-cell memory formation after mild COVID-19. TCRdb redid the calling of the 5' RACE reads with MiXCR, one entry per CDR3 protein. Of 450,000 to 650,000 distinct CDR3 sequences listed, more than 15% are singletons. The sequencing input was PBMCs or a T cell subset sorted from them (not recorded which). The receptors were sampled from an adult woman who had mild COVID-19 (a few samples of this study predate the infection). Cell type and time point are not known.

The chain recombines TRBV2 with TRBJ2-5; a possible D gene is TRBD2 (6 bases). Per the germline V gene, CDR1 is SNHLY and CDR2 is FYNNEI. The V and J ends lost 5 bases and 4 bases respectively, with 20 bases between them. This CDR3 is 16 amino acids long. CDR3 sequence: CASSFGSPPVGETQYF. CDR3 sequence (DNA): TGTGCCAGCAGTTTCGGGAGCCCACCGGTGGGAGAGACCCAGTACTTC.

There are a few counts of this clonotype. The CDR3 sequence is CASSLYPGLAEPNTGELFF. For the CDR3, the DNA is TGTGCCAGCAGCCTGTACCCGGGGCTTGCGGAACCTAACACCGGGGAGCTGTTTTTT. The V and J genes are TRBV11-3 and TRBJ2-2; perhaps D is TRBD1 or TRBD2 (5 bases each). The CDR3 covers 19 residues. Trimming left V 5 bases short and J 2 bases short, with 24 bases between. Germline lookup yields CDR1 SGHNT and CDR2 YENEEA.

The CDR3 DNA is TGTGCCAGCAGCCCGGTGGGGGAGGGTCAGCCCCAGCATTTT. It encodes CASSPVGEGQPQHF. The chain is built from TRBV7-6 and TRBJ1-5, with D tentatively TRBD1 (5 bases). Trimming shortened V by 5 bases and J by 6 bases, and 14 bases separated the two germline ends. Germline V lookup: CDR1 SGHVS, CDR2 FNYEAQ. This CDR3 has 14 residues.

The rearrangement links TRBV20-1 to TRBJ2-1, with D unclear. V was clipped by 0 bases and J by 1 base, with 13 bases between them. This CDR3 is 16 amino acids long. Germline lookup yields CDR1 DFQATT and CDR2 SNEGSKA (reference sequence). The CDR3 DNA sequence: TGCAGTGCTAGAGATGCCGGATCTAGGTCCTACAATGAGCAGTTCTTC. Its protein is CSARDAGSRSYNEQFF.

V gene TRBV5-1 combines with J gene TRBJ1-3; D is uncertain. V lost 4 bases, J lost 0 bases, and 11 bases lay in between. This CDR3 has 15 residues. CDR1 and CDR2 (germline): SGHRS, YFSETQ. CDR3 loop: CASSPREISGNTIYF. The CDR3 region has the DNA TGCGCCAGCAGCCCCCGGGAGATCTCTGGAAACACCATATATTTT.

The sample holds a few counts of this clonotype. The chain recombines TRBV6-5 with TRBJ2-7, with 11 bases aligning to TRBD1. This CDR3 comprises 16 residues. With V trimmed by 6 bases and J by 4 bases, 11 bases remained unmatched. The germline V gene encodes CDR1 MNHEY and CDR2 SVGAGI. This CDR3 is CASRRRPGQGGYEQYF. The CDR3 DNA follows: TGTGCCAGCAGGCGCCGACCGGGACAGGGGGGTTACGAGCAGTACTTC.

This clonotype was picked up a small number of times. V is TRBV29-1 and J is TRBJ2-1; no reliable D call. Germline V gene data show CDR1 as SQVTM and CDR2 as ANQGSEA. The ends were cut back, 6 bases at V and 4 bases at J, with 7 bases in the middle. The CDR3 has 11 amino acids. CDR3 sequence: CSVLRYNEQFF. CDR3 bases: TGCAGCGTCCTAAGGTACAATGAGCAGTTCTTC.

The chain combines TRBV12-3 or TRBV12-4 with TRBJ2-3, with 13 nucleotides matching TRBD2. J was trimmed by 6 bases and V by 5 bases; bases with no gene match: 2. The CDR3 contains 14 residues. The CDR3 sequence: CASSTSGGVDTQYF. The CDR3 DNA reads TGTGCCAGCAGTACTAGCGGGGGGGTTGATACGCAGTATTTT.